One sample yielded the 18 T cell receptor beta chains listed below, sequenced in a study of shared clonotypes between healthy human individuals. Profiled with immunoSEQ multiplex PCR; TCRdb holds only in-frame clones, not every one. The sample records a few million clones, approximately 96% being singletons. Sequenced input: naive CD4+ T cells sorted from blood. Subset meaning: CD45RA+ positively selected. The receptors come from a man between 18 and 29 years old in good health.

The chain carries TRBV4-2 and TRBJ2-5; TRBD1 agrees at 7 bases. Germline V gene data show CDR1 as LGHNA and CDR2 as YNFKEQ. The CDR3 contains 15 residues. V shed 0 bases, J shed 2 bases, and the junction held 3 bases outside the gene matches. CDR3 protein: CASSQDGTEQETQYF. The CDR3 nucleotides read TGTGCCAGCAGCCAAGATGGGACAGAGCAAGAGACCCAGTACTTC.

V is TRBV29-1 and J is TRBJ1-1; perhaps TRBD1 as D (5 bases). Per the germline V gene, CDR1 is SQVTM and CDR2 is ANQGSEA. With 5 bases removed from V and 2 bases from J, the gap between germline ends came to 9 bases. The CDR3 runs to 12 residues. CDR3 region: CSVSRTNTEAFF. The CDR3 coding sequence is TGCAGCGTTAGTAGGACAAACACTGAAGCTTTCTTT.

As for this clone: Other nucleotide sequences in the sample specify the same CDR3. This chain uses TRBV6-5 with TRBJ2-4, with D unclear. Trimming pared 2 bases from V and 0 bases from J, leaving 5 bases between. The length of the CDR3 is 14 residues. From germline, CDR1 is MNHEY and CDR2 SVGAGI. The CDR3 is CASSYGGAKNIQYF. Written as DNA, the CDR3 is TGTGCCAGCAGTTACGGTGGAGCCAAAAACATTCAGTACTTC.

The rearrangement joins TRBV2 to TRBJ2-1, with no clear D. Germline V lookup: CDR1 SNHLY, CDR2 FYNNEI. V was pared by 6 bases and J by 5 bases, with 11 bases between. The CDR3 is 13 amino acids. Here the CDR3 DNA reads TGTGCCAGCAGGTCCGCCCTGCACAATGAGCAGTTCTTC. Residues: CASRSALHNEQFF.

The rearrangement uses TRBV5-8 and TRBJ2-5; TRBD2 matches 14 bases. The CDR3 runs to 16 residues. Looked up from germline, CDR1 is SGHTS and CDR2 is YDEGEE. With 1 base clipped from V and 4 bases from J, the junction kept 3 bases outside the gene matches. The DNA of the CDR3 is TGTGCCAGCAGCTTGTTGGGGACTAGCGGGAGAGAGACCCAGTACTTC. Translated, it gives CASSLLGTSGRETQYF.

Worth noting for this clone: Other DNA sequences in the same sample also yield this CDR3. This chain's CDR3 is CASSVDPSSYEQYF. The CDR3 DNA is TGTGCCAGCAGCGTGGATCCTAGTTCCTACGAGCAGTACTTC. This chain joins TRBV9 and TRBJ2-7; D gene ambiguous. Germline-derived CDR1 and CDR2 are SGDLS and YYNGEE. V shed 2 bases and J shed 1 base, with 10 bases lying between them. The CDR3 runs 14 residues.

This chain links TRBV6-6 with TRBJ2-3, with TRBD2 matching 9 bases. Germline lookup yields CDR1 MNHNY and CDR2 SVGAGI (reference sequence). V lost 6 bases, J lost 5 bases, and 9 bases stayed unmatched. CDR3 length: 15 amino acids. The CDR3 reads CASRINSGSRDTQYF. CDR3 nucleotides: TGTGCCAGCAGGATTAATAGCGGGAGTAGAGATACGCAGTATTTT.

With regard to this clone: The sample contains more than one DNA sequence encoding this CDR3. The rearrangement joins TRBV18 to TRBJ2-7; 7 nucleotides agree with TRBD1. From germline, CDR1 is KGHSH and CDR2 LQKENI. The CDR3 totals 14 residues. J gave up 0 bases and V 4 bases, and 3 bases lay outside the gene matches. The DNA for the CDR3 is TGTGCCAGCTCACTCCGGGACAGCTCCTACGAGCAGTACTTC. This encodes CASSLRDSSYEQYF.

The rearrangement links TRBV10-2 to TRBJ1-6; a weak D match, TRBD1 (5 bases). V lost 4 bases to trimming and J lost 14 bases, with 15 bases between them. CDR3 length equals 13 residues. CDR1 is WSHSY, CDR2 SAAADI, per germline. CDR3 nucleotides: TGCGCCAGCAGTGGGCCGGGGGGTGAAACCCTCCACTTT. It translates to CASSGPGGETLHF.

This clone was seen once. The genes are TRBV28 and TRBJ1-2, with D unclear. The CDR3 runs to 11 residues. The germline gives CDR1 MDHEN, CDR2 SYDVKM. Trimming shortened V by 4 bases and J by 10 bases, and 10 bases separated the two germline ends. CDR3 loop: CASSSTRPYTF. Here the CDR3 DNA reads TGTGCCAGCAGTTCCACCCGGCCCTACACCTTC.

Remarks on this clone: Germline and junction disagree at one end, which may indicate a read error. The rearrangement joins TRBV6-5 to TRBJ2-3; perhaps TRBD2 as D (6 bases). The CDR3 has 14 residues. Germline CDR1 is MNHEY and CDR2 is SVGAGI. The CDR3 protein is CASGSGFSTDTQYF. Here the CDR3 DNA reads TGCGCCAGCGGTAGCGGTTTTAGCACAGATACGCAGTATTTT.

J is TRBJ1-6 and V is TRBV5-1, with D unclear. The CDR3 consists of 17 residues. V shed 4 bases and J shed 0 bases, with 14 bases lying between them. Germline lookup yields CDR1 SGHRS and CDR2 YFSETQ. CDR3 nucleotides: TGCGCCAGCAGCATCGGGCCTAGTTACTCCTATAATTCACCCCTCCACTTT. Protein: CASSIGPSYSYNSPLHF.

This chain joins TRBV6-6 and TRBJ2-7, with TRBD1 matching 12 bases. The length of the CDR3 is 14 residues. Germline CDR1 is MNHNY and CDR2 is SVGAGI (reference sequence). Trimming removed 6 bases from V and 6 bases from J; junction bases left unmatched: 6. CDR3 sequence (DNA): TGTGCCAGCAGGAGGGGGACAGGGGGCTTCGAGCAGTACTTC. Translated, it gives CASRRGTGGFEQYF.

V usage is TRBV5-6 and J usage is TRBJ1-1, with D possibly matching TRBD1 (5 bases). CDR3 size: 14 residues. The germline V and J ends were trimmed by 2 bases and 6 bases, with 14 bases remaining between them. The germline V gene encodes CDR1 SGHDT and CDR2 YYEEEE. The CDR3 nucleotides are TGTGCCAGCAGCTTTGGGGGAATTGACGCTGAAGCTTTCTTT. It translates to CASSFGGIDAEAFF.

CDR3 residues: CASSYIPVNRETQYF. The CDR3 coding sequence is TGTGCCAGCAGTTACATACCGGTGAATCGAGAGACCCAGTACTTC. The J gene is TRBJ2-5, the V gene TRBV27; no clear D gene. The CDR3 loop spans 15 amino acids. Trimming removed 4 bases at V and 4 bases at J, with 16 bases between. CDR1 is MNHEY and CDR2 is SMNVEV in the germline V gene (reference sequence).

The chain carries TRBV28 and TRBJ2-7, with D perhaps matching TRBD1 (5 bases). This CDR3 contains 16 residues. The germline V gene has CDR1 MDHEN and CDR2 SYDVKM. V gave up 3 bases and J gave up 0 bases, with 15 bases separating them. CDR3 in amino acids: CASSFGQGLSSYEQYF. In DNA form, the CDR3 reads TGTGCCAGCAGTTTTGGTCAGGGATTAAGCTCCTACGAGCAGTACTTC. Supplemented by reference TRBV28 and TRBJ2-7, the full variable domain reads DVKVTQSSRYLVKRTGEKVFLECVQDMDHENMFWYRQDPGLGLRLIYFSYDVKMKEKGDIPEGYSVSREKKERFSLILESASTNQTSMYLCASSFGQGLSSYEQYFGPGTRLTVT.

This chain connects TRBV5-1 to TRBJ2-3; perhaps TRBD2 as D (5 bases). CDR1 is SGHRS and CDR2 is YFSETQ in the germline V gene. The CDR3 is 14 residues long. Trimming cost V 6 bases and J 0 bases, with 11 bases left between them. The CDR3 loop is CASTSGLSTDTQYF. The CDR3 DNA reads TGCGCCAGCACTTCGGGGTTAAGCACAGATACGCAGTATTTT.

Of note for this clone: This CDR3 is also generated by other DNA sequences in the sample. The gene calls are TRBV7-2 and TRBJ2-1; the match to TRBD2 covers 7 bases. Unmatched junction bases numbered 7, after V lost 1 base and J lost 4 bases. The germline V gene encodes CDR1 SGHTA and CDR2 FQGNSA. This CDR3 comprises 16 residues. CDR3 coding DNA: TGTGCCAGCAGCTTAGTCGGGGGAGGGAATTACAATGAGCAGTTCTTC. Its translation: CASSLVGGGNYNEQFF.